This T cell receptor (beta chain) comes out of a study of beta chain features in type 1 diabetes. Study conclusions and caveats: For type 1 diabetes patients, VDJ junctions showed fewer insertions and more deletions.

Of note for this clone: Its antigen is undetermined.

The germline CDR1 and CDR2 sequences are SGDLS and YYNGEE. V was pared by 4 bases and J by 6 bases, with 6 bases of the junction left unmatched. The CDR3 loop spans 14 amino acids. Expressed TCRB transcripts were sequenced, since all the RNA that had been isolated was reverse transcribed. Generated by immunoSEQ multiplex PCR, the TCRdb table keeps only in-frame clones and is missing some. The sample yields under 500,000 clones, 30% seen once. This chain joins TRBV9 and TRBJ2-3; 9 nucleotides agree with TRBD1. This clonotype was sampled from a man younger than 35 in good health. The sample taken for sequencing was naive CD4+ T cells from blood. The CDR3 DNA follows: TGTGCCAGCAGCCCAGGGACAGGGTTGGATACGCAGTATTTT. It translates to CASSPGTGLDTQYF. Full variable domain (rest looked up from reference TRBV9 and TRBJ2-3): DSGVTQTPKHLITATGQRVTLRCSPRSGDLSVYWYQQSLDQGLQFLIQYYNGEERAKGNILERFSAQQFPDLHSELNLSSLELGDSALYFCASSPGTGLDTQYFGPGTRLTVL.